This T cell receptor (beta chain) was recorded in a study of PD-L1 blockade in urothelial cancer. Study information: The study started patients on atezolizumab in about 2014, giving 1,200 mg intravenously every 3 weeks.

The J segment lost 4 bases and the V segment lost 0 bases, leaving 9 bases of the junction unmatched. The length of the CDR3 is 16 residues. Germline loops: CDR1 SGHRS, CDR2 YFSETQ. Sample time point: pretreatment peripheral blood. This table comes from immunoSEQ multiplex PCR, and its TCRdb copy is limited to in-frame clones, with some not included. The sample holds some 66,000 clones; around 88% are singletons and the top ten take 15%. Material: PBMCs, obtained around atezolizumab (anti-PD-L1) treatment. This clonotype was sampled from a man in his sixties with urothelial cancer. V and J are TRBV5-1 and TRBJ2-5; 7 nucleotides agree with TRBD1. The CDR3 DNA reads TGCGCCAGCAGCTTGGGAGACAGGGTGAAGGGAGAGACCCAGTACTTC. Amino acid sequence: CASSLGDRVKGETQYF.